Following are 26 T cell receptor beta chains from one sample sequenced in a study of CD8+ T cells in alopecia areata (dated by TCRdb to 2017 to 2018). Library preparation was by the immunoSEQ multiplex PCR assay. For TCR sequencing, RNA was extracted from every sample and reverse transcribed into cDNA to serve as template. In TCRdb, the immuneACCESS table is reduced to in-frame sequences with V and J assigned. These tables do not hold every clone; where another copy was compared, an unresolved V gene accounts for under half, and the others remain unexplained. This sample holds 120,000 to 150,000 clones; over 80% were observed only once. About 15% of the sample is held by the ten biggest clonotypes. The sample's time point, from its label and the paper: baseline before oral tofacitinib. Here the sequenced sample was CD8+ T cells sorted from blood, taken at week 0. These receptors were obtained from a human donor with alopecia areata.

The chain has TRBV5-4 and TRBJ2-7, with D perhaps matching TRBD2 (5 bases). V was clipped by 1 base and J by 3 bases, with 8 bases between them. The CDR3 consists of 13 residues. Germline V gene lookup returns CDR1 SGHNT and CDR2 YYREEE (reference sequence). CDR3 sequence: CASSLTSSYEQYF. CDR3 bases: TGTGCCAGCAGCTTGACTAGTAGCTACGAGCAGTACTTC.

As concerns this clone: This CDR3 is also generated by other DNA sequences in the sample. This chain uses TRBV27 with TRBJ2-1, with D unresolved. The CDR3 covers 13 residues. The germline V and J ends were trimmed by 0 bases and 4 bases, with 4 bases remaining between them. CDR1 is MNHEY and CDR2 is SMNVEV in the germline V gene (reference sequence). CDR3 DNA: TGTGCCAGCAGTTTATCTCGGTACAATGAGCAGTTCTTC. The encoded protein is CASSLSRYNEQFF.

This rearrangement joins TRBV13 to TRBJ2-7; 7 nucleotides align to TRBD1. The germline CDR1 and CDR2 sequences are PRHDT and FYEKMQ (reference sequence). V shed 5 bases and J 0 bases; nucleotides not matched to a gene: 7. This CDR3 comprises 15 residues. The CDR3 DNA reads as TGTGCCAGCAGCCAGGGCCGGGACAGCTCCTACGAGCAGTACTTC. This translates into CASSQGRDSSYEQYF.

V usage is TRBV11-2 and J usage is TRBJ2-7, with D perhaps TRBD1 (6 bases). V was trimmed by 4 bases and J by 1 base, leaving 17 bases between them. The CDR3 is 16 residues long. CDR1 and CDR2 (germline): SGHAT, FQNNGV. The CDR3 DNA follows: TGTGCCAGCAGCTCCCTCGGGCAGGGGCTATCCTACGAGCAGTACTTC. This sequence encodes CASSSLGQGLSYEQYF. Variable domain in full (rest from reference TRBV11-2 and TRBJ2-7): EAGVAQSPRYKIIEKRQSVAFWCNPISGHATLYWYQQILGQGPKLLIQFQNNGVVDDSQLPKDRFSAERLKGVDSTLKIQPAKLEDSAVYLCASSSLGQGLSYEQYFGPGTRLTVT.

This clone came up once. The chain has TRBV2 and TRBJ2-7; TRBD2 is a possible D gene (5 bases). The V and J ends lost 7 bases and 0 bases respectively, with 16 bases between them. Germline-derived CDR1 and CDR2 are SNHLY and FYNNEI. The CDR3 is 15 amino acids. This chain's CDR3 is CASIFGLIASYEQYF. In DNA, the CDR3 is TGTGCCAGCATTTTCGGACTTATAGCCTCCTACGAGCAGTACTTC.

The chain couples TRBV14 to TRBJ1-1, with 7 bases identical to TRBD1. The germline gives CDR1 SGHDN, CDR2 FVKESK. The CDR3 contains 13 residues. The trim removed 4 bases at V and 11 bases at J, leaving 10 bases unmatched. CDR3 protein: CASSPLDRAYAFF. The CDR3, as DNA: TGTGCCAGCAGCCCCCTAGACAGGGCTTATGCTTTCTTT.

The CDR3 spells CSVEGQQYGYTF. The CDR3 nucleotides read TGCAGCGTTGAAGGGCAGCAATATGGCTACACCTTC. The gene calls are TRBV29-1 and TRBJ1-2; D gene uncertain. Trimming cost V 1 base and J 5 bases, with 8 bases left between them. The CDR3 runs to 12 residues. Germline loops: CDR1 SQVTM, CDR2 ANQGSEA.

V gene TRBV11-2 combines with J gene TRBJ2-3; TRBD1 matches at 9 bases. The CDR3 contains 16 residues. Losses at the gene ends were 5 bases for V and 3 bases for J; bases not matched to a gene: 9. The germline V gene has CDR1 SGHAT and CDR2 FQNNGV. The CDR3 is CASSARTGELTDTQYF. The CDR3 coding sequence is TGTGCCAGCAGCGCCAGGACAGGGGAGTTGACAGATACGCAGTATTTT.

This clone is a singleton in its sample. This chain connects TRBV5-1 to TRBJ2-7; maybe TRBD2 (5 bases). This CDR3 is built from 13 residues. Trimming pared 4 bases from V and 4 bases from J, leaving 12 bases between. Germline CDR1 and CDR2: SGHRS and YFSETQ. In DNA form, the CDR3 reads TGCGCCAGCAGCCTCGGGATTCTTTACGAGCAGTACTTC. This translates into CASSLGILYEQYF.

The chain combines TRBV5-1 with TRBJ2-3, with D possibly TRBD2 on 5 matching bases. Trimming took off 7 bases at V and 2 bases at J, with 14 bases between the two ends. Germline V lookup: CDR1 SGHRS, CDR2 YFSETQ. This CDR3 spans 14 amino acids. The CDR3 is CASARTEYTDTQYF. In DNA, the CDR3 is TGCGCCAGCGCTCGGACTGAATACACAGATACGCAGTATTTT.

The CDR3 DNA sequence: TGCGCCAGCAGTGAGGGGGTAGTCAGTGGGGGGCAGTTCTTC. Amino acids: CASSEGVVSGGQFF. The rearrangement joins TRBV10-2 to TRBJ2-1; D tentatively reads TRBD1 or TRBD2 (5 bases each). There are 14 residues in the CDR3. Germline V gene lookup returns CDR1 WSHSY and CDR2 SAAADI. V dropped 2 bases and J dropped 12 bases, with 17 bases sitting between them.

This clone was detected once. The genes are TRBV5-1 and TRBJ1-4; 8 bases are shared with TRBD1. In germline, CDR1 is SGHRS, CDR2 YFSETQ. The V segment lost 0 bases and the J segment 7 bases; nucleotides outside the gene matches: 5. The length of the CDR3 is 15 residues. For the CDR3, the DNA is TGCGCCAGCAGCTTGGGCGACAGGGGAGGTGAAAAACTGTTTTTT. Translation gives CASSLGDRGGEKLFF.

The chain uses TRBV4-1 and TRBJ2-7; possibly TRBD1 or TRBD2 for D (5 bases each). The CDR3 is made up of 13 amino acids. Deletions cut 3 bases from V and 3 bases from J, with 9 bases between. Germline CDR1 is MGHRA and CDR2 is YSYEKL. In DNA form, the CDR3 reads TGCGCCAGCAGCCAGGGGACCTTCTACGAGCAGTACTTC. Amino acid sequence: CASSQGTFYEQYF.

V and J are TRBV19 and TRBJ2-1, with TRBD1 matching 9 bases. Per germline, CDR1 LNHDA and CDR2 SQIVND (reference sequence). The ends lost 3 bases at V and 7 bases at J; junction bases unmatched: 13. This CDR3 is 17 amino acids long. CDR3 residues: CASSMVPGQGLGNEQFF. The CDR3 coding sequence is TGTGCCAGTAGTATGGTACCGGGACAGGGCTTAGGGAATGAGCAGTTCTTC. Full variable domain (missing parts from reference TRBV19 and TRBJ2-1): DGGITQSPKYLFRKEGQNVTLSCEQNLNHDAMYWYRQDPGQGLRLIYYSQIVNDFQKGDIAEGYSVSREKKESFPLTVTSAQKNPTAFYLCASSMVPGQGLGNEQFFGPGTRLTVL.

V usage is TRBV19 and J usage is TRBJ1-3; D not certain. The CDR3 covers 15 residues. V was cut by 7 bases and J by 0 bases, with 13 bases left in between. Per the germline V gene, CDR1 is LNHDA and CDR2 is SQIVND (reference sequence). CDR3 region: CASTLAAYSGNTIYF. CDR3 nucleotides: TGTGCCAGTACCTTGGCAGCATACTCTGGAAACACCATATATTTT. Drawing the rest from reference TRBV19 and TRBJ1-3, the complete variable domain is DGGITQSPKYLFRKEGQNVTLSCEQNLNHDAMYWYRQDPGQGLRLIYYSQIVNDFQKGDIAEGYSVSREKKESFPLTVTSAQKNPTAFYLCASTLAAYSGNTIYFGEGSWLTVV.

The chain couples TRBV7-2 to TRBJ2-1; possible D gene TRBD2, 5 bases. The CDR3 contains 16 residues. The germline V and J ends were trimmed by 5 bases and 0 bases, with 14 bases remaining between them. Looked up from germline, CDR1 is SGHTA and CDR2 is FQGNSA. The CDR3 region has the DNA TGTGCCAGCAGCCGACTCCTAGCCTCCTCCTACAATGAGCAGTTCTTC. It specifies CASSRLLASSYNEQFF.

In this sample, this clone turned up once. This chain uses TRBV6-5 with TRBJ2-7, with a weak D call TRBD2 (6 bases). CDR3 length: 12 amino acids. V was shortened by 7 bases and J by 2 bases, with 9 bases between the two germline ends. Germline CDR1 reads MNHEY; CDR2 reads SVGAGI. The CDR3 bases are TGTGCCAGCACGGGGGAAACCTACGAGCAGTACTTC. It codes for CASTGETYEQYF.

V gene TRBV29-1 combines with J gene TRBJ2-7, with 7 bases identical to TRBD1. Germline lookup yields CDR1 SQVTM and CDR2 ANQGSEA. The V segment lost 6 bases and the J segment 2 bases; nucleotides outside the gene matches: 7. The CDR3 is 13 amino acids. The CDR3 protein is CSVDDGQAYEQYF. The CDR3 bases are TGCAGCGTGGACGACGGACAGGCCTACGAGCAGTACTTC.

This chain connects TRBV27 to TRBJ2-7; no clear D gene. Between the trimmed V and J ends, which lost 2 bases and 4 bases, there was a span of 9 bases. Germline V gene data show CDR1 as MNHEY and CDR2 as SMNVEV (reference sequence). This CDR3 is built from 13 residues. The DNA of the CDR3 is TGTGCCAGCAGTTTAAGAAATAGTTACGAGCAGTACTTC. Its translation is CASSLRNSYEQYF.

This chain uses TRBV6-5 with TRBJ1-3; unclear D gene. V was shortened by 6 bases and J by 7 bases, with 16 bases between the two germline ends. Germline loops: CDR1 MNHEY, CDR2 SVGAGI. This CDR3 is built from 14 residues. CDR3 region: CASRQNPPENTIYF. In DNA form, the CDR3 reads TGTGCCAGCAGACAGAACCCGCCGGAGAACACCATATATTTT.

This chain uses TRBV13 with TRBJ1-3, with D possibly matching TRBD1 (5 bases). The CDR3 sequence is 15 residues long. Germline values: CDR1 PRHDT, CDR2 FYEKMQ (reference sequence). V was clipped by 5 bases and J by 1 base, with 12 bases between them. The CDR3 is CASSTNPGSGNTIYF. The CDR3 bases are TGTGCCAGCAGCACCAACCCAGGGTCTGGAAACACCATATATTTT.

The count of this clone is one. The genes are TRBV7-9 and TRBJ2-1; no clear D. The germline V gene encodes CDR1 SEHNR and CDR2 FQNEAQ (reference sequence). V lost 3 bases to trimming and J lost 15 bases, with 12 bases between them. The CDR3 is made up of 11 amino acids. The CDR3 region has the DNA TGTGCCAGCAGCTTTGAAACTTGGCGGTTCTTC. Amino acids: CASSFETWRFF.

The J gene is TRBJ2-7, the V gene TRBV4-2; D call uncertain. Trimming removed 0 bases from V and 3 bases from J, with 12 bases in between. The CDR3 runs 15 residues. The V gene's germline CDR1 is LGHNA and CDR2 YNFKEQ. The CDR3 bases are TGTGCCAGCAGCCAAGATCGGGCAGGAAACTACGAGCAGTACTTC. As protein: CASSQDRAGNYEQYF.

This clone came up a few times. The CDR3 coding sequence is TGTGCCAGCAGACCCGGCCGGGACCAGGAGTACTTC. It is translated as CASRPGRDQEYF. The chain uses TRBV2 and TRBJ2-7; D possibly matches TRBD1 or TRBD2 (5 bases each). Germline CDR1 is SNHLY and CDR2 is FYNNEI. Trimming took off 6 bases at V and 11 bases at J, with 17 bases between the two ends. This CDR3 comprises 12 residues.

V usage is TRBV19 and J usage is TRBJ2-3; maybe TRBD2 (5 bases). Trimming shortened V by 1 base and J by 2 bases, and 13 bases separated the two germline ends. The CDR3 is 16 amino acids. Germline V gene data show CDR1 as LNHDA and CDR2 as SQIVND (reference sequence). The CDR3 DNA reads as TGTGCCAGTAGTATAGTTGTTCGGGGAATCACAGATACGCAGTATTTT. This sequence encodes CASSIVVRGITDTQYF.

V is TRBV11-2 and J is TRBJ2-1, with TRBD1 identical over 12 bases. CDR1 SGHAT and CDR2 FQNNGV come from the germline V gene. The CDR3 contains 18 residues. Trimming took 1 base from V and 11 from J; bases not matched to a gene: 15. The CDR3 is CASSLVVYGTGGAGKQFF. CDR3 coding DNA: TGTGCCAGCAGCTTAGTGGTGTATGGGACAGGGGGCGCGGGGAAGCAGTTCTTC. The whole variable domain, filled in from reference TRBV11-2 and TRBJ2-1, reads EAGVAQSPRYKIIEKRQSVAFWCNPISGHATLYWYQQILGQGPKLLIQFQNNGVVDDSQLPKDRFSAERLKGVDSTLKIQPAKLEDSAVYLCASSLVVYGTGGAGKQFFGPGTRLTVL.